The 22 T cell receptor beta chains given below trace back to one sample, sequenced in a study of identical twins' blood T cells. TCRdb used MiXCR to reprocess the 5' RACE reads, holding one entry per CDR3 protein. The sample gives 350,000 to 400,000 distinct CDR3 sequences, over 25% of which show up once; 5.5% to 6.5% is in the top ten. The source material was PBMCs. All receptors come from a woman aged 18 to 55 in good health.

V gene TRBV20-1 combines with J gene TRBJ2-7; D gene ambiguous. Germline lookup yields CDR1 DFQATT and CDR2 SNEGSKA (reference sequence). CDR3 size: 11 residues. V gave up 5 bases and J gave up 7 bases, with 12 bases separating them. The CDR3 bases are TGCAGTGCTCCCTTGCTGTCGGAGCAGTACTTC. Residues: CSAPLLSEQYF.

Only a few counts were recorded for this clonotype. The J gene is TRBJ2-1, the V gene TRBV3-1; 11 nucleotides line up with TRBD2. CDR1 LGHDT and CDR2 YNNKEL come from the germline V gene (reference sequence). V shed 6 bases and J 6 bases; nucleotides not matched to a gene: 7. The CDR3 length is 15 residues. The CDR3 sequence: CASSAIAGGLNEQFF. CDR3 in DNA: TGTGCCAGCAGTGCAATAGCGGGAGGGCTCAATGAGCAGTTCTTC.

The rearrangement uses TRBV20-1 and TRBJ1-4; D remains unclear. The CDR3 has 15 residues. The V and J ends lost 0 bases and 8 bases respectively, with 16 bases between them. In germline, CDR1 is DFQATT, CDR2 SNEGSKA (reference sequence). This chain's CDR3 is CSARDWRAMSEKLFF. CDR3 nucleotide sequence: TGCAGTGCTAGAGATTGGAGGGCTATGTCGGAAAAACTGTTTTTT.

In the case of this clonotype: In this CDR3 the conserved last residue, phenylalanine or tryptophan, is missing, so a read error is likely. This chain connects TRBV13 to TRBJ1-1, with a possible D match to TRBD1 (6 bases). The CDR3 runs 18 residues. CDR1 and CDR2 from the germline V gene are PRHDT and FYEKMQ (reference sequence). Trimming left V 4 bases short and J 5 bases short, with 26 bases between. The DNA for the CDR3 is TGTGCCAGCAGCTCAGATCGCAAATTCGGACAGTCCGGAACTGAAGCTTTCCTT. Translated, it gives CASSSDRKFGQSGTEAFL.

This clonotype turned up a few times. The J gene is TRBJ2-5, the V gene TRBV20-1, with D tentatively TRBD2 (6 bases). The CDR3 length is 12 residues. Looked up from germline, CDR1 is DFQATT and CDR2 is SNEGSKA (reference sequence). Trimming removed 7 bases at V and 4 bases at J, with 13 bases between. CDR3 amino acids: CSVGGWGETQYF. In DNA form, the CDR3 reads TGCAGTGTCGGGGGTTGGGGAGAGACCCAGTACTTC.

The J gene is TRBJ1-2, the V gene TRBV11-1; D unresolved. This CDR3 has 15 residues. Trimming took off 1 base at V and 4 bases at J, with 13 bases between the two ends. Germline V CDR1 and CDR2: SGHAT, FQDESV (reference sequence). This CDR3 reads CASSLGLNRGYGYTF. CDR3 coding DNA: TGTGCCAGCAGCTTAGGTTTAAATCGGGGCTATGGCTACACCTTC.

As concerns this clonotype: This could be a read error, since a much larger clone is one nucleotide away. The chain links TRBV9 to TRBJ2-7; 8 bases line up with TRBD1. V shed 6 bases and J 2 bases; nucleotides not matched to a gene: 7. Germline CDR1 is SGDLS and CDR2 is YYNGEE. This CDR3 has 14 residues. CDR3 protein: CASIPGQATYEQYF. The DNA for the CDR3 is TGTGCCAGCATCCCGGGACAGGCCACCTACGAGCAGTACTTC.

This clonotype was seen more than once but under ten times. The chain joins TRBV20-1 to TRBJ2-5; no reliable D call. The germline gives CDR1 DFQATT, CDR2 SNEGSKA (reference sequence). Trimming took 4 bases from V and 2 from J, leaving 5 bases between them. This CDR3 has 11 residues. This chain's CDR3 is CSAIPQETQYF. The CDR3 coding sequence is TGCAGTGCTATTCCGCAAGAGACCCAGTACTTC.

This clonotype has a count of ten or more. V is TRBV19 and J is TRBJ1-1; unclear D gene. Germline V gene data show CDR1 as LNHDA and CDR2 as SQIVND (reference sequence). The CDR3 totals 14 residues. V lost 6 bases and J lost 5, with 16 bases in between. The CDR3 region is CASREGPFWTEAFF. The CDR3 DNA reads TGTGCCAGTAGGGAGGGTCCCTTTTGGACTGAAGCTTTCTTT.

On this clonotype: A much larger clone lies one base from this, so it may be a read error. The V gene is TRBV28, the J gene TRBJ2-2, with a possible D match to TRBD2 (6 bases). CDR1 MDHEN and CDR2 SYDVKM come from the germline V gene. The CDR3 contains 13 residues. The CDR3, as DNA: TGTGCCAGCAGTTCCAGGAACACCGGGGGGCTGTTTTTT. It encodes CASSSRNTGGLFF.

This chain joins TRBV7-2 and TRBJ1-3; D not certain. The germline CDR1 and CDR2 sequences are SGHTA and FQGNSA. The CDR3 has 16 amino acids. The V and J ends lost 1 base and 0 bases respectively, with 10 bases between them. The CDR3 sequence is CASSLGHLSSGNTIYF. In DNA form, the CDR3 reads TGTGCCAGCAGCTTAGGGCACCTGAGCTCTGGAAACACCATATATTTT.

The V call is TRBV19, the J call TRBJ1-5; D gene unclear. CDR3 length: 16 residues. The germline gives CDR1 LNHDA, CDR2 SQIVND (reference sequence). Trimming shortened V by 3 bases and J by 1 base, and 13 bases separated the two germline ends. The CDR3 here is CASSIVGEISNQPQHF. The CDR3 nucleotides read TGTGCCAGTAGTATCGTTGGGGAAATAAGCAATCAGCCCCAGCATTTT.

This chain connects TRBV6-5 to TRBJ2-7, with D uncertain. This CDR3 has 14 amino acids. Between the trimmed V and J ends, which lost 2 bases and 3 bases, there was a span of 11 bases. CDR1 and CDR2 from the germline V gene are MNHEY and SVGAGI. The CDR3 loop is CASSYKVVSYEQYF. CDR3 nucleotide sequence: TGTGCCAGCAGTTACAAAGTCGTTAGCTACGAGCAGTACTTC.

A few counts support this clonotype. This chain joins TRBV10-3 and TRBJ1-5, with D tentatively TRBD1 (6 bases). V lost 2 bases to trimming and J lost 1 base, with 6 bases between them. Per the germline V gene, CDR1 is ENHRY and CDR2 is SYGVKD. The CDR3 totals 14 residues. CDR3 protein: CAISEQGSNQPQHF. CDR3 sequence (DNA): TGTGCCATCAGTGAGCAGGGGAGCAATCAGCCCCAGCATTTT.

The CDR3, as DNA: TGTGCCAGCAGCGTATCTCAGGGCCCGGGCTATGGCTACACCTTC. Residues: CASSVSQGPGYGYTF. J is TRBJ1-2 and V is TRBV7-2, with D maybe TRBD1 (5 bases). Trimming pared 5 bases from V and 4 bases from J, leaving 17 bases between. CDR1 is SGHTA, CDR2 FQGNSA, per germline. The CDR3 runs to 15 residues.

V gene TRBV6-6 combines with J gene TRBJ1-6, with D unresolved. This CDR3 has 13 residues. CDR1 is MNHNY and CDR2 is SVGAGI in the germline V gene (reference sequence). Trimming removed 5 bases from V and 4 bases from J, with 6 bases in between. CDR3 DNA sequence: TGTGCCAGCAGTCGGGAGTATAATTCACCCCTCCACTTT. It yields the protein CASSREYNSPLHF.

In this sample, this clonotype turned up a few times. The V call is TRBV28, the J call TRBJ1-1; 11 nucleotides line up with TRBD1. The junction had 10 bases not matched to a gene; V was cut back by 2 bases and J by 5 bases. CDR3 length: 17 residues. In germline, CDR1 is MDHEN, CDR2 SYDVKM. The DNA for the CDR3 is TGTGCCAGCAGTTTACCCGGGACAGGGGGTAAGAGAACTGAAGCTTTCTTT. It translates to CASSLPGTGGKRTEAFF. Variable domain in full (rest from reference TRBV28 and TRBJ1-1): DVKVTQSSRYLVKRTGEKVFLECVQDMDHENMFWYRQDPGLGLRLIYFSYDVKMKEKGDIPEGYSVSREKKERFSLILESASTNQTSMYLCASSLPGTGGKRTEAFFGQGTRLTVV.

This clonotype was observed a handful of times. V gene TRBV9 combines with J gene TRBJ2-1; 7 bases agree with TRBD2. Looked up from germline, CDR1 is SGDLS and CDR2 is YYNGEE. The CDR3 length is 16 residues. Trimming took 0 bases from V and 6 from J; bases not matched to a gene: 9. The CDR3 nucleotides read TGTGCCAGCAGCGTAGGGGGGGGACCACGGTTCAATGAGCAGTTCTTC. This codes for CASSVGGGPRFNEQFF. Filled out from reference TRBV9 and TRBJ2-1, the complete variable domain reads DSGVTQTPKHLITATGQRVTLRCSPRSGDLSVYWYQQSLDQGLQFLIQYYNGEERAKGNILERFSAQQFPDLHSELNLSSLELGDSALYFCASSVGGGPRFNEQFFGPGTRLTVL.

This chain joins TRBV5-1 and TRBJ2-3; tentative D call: TRBD1 (6 bases). V was clipped by 0 bases and J by 2 bases, with 10 bases between them. CDR1 is SGHRS and CDR2 is YFSETQ in the germline V gene. The CDR3 consists of 15 residues. In nucleotides, the CDR3 is TGCGCCAGCAGCTTGGGCTGGGGGCCCACAGATACGCAGTATTTT. This codes for CASSLGWGPTDTQYF.

This clonotype was seen ten or more times. V is TRBV6-5 and J is TRBJ2-7; maybe TRBD2 (5 bases). V lost 6 bases and J lost 5, with 14 bases in between. The CDR3 is 13 amino acids. CDR1 and CDR2 (germline): MNHEY, SVGAGI. The CDR3 sequence: CASSPGFTNEQYF. The DNA for the CDR3 is TGTGCCAGCAGCCCGGGATTTACTAACGAGCAGTACTTC.

This clonotype came up a few times. This chain uses TRBV29-1 with TRBJ2-5, with 9 bases lining up with TRBD1. This CDR3 has 13 amino acids. J was trimmed by 2 bases and V by 6 bases; bases with no gene match: 4. Germline lookup yields CDR1 SQVTM and CDR2 ANQGSEA. The CDR3 coding sequence is TGCAGCGTCAAGGACAGGGGACAAGAGACCCAGTACTTC. It codes for CSVKDRGQETQYF.

The chain employs TRBV29-1 and TRBJ2-3; the D gene is possibly TRBD2 (5 bases). From germline, CDR1 is SQVTM and CDR2 ANQGSEA. The CDR3 covers 12 residues. The CDR3 region has the DNA TGCACTCATGAAAGAGGGTCGGATACGCAGTATTTT. It encodes CTHERGSDTQYF.